The entry below describes one TCR beta chain. Its antigen is as yet unknown. The same CDR3 also results from other DNA sequences found in this sample. PCR employed 60 Vbeta and 13 Jbeta primers. Some clones are missing from TCRdb's copy, which holds only in-frame ones; the method was immunoSEQ multiplex PCR. This sample has 83,000 or so clones, with roughly 76% found just once. The CDR3 length is 11 residues. Germline CDR1 MNHEY, CDR2 SMNVEV (reference sequence). Trimming removed 8 bases from V and 1 base from J, with 2 bases in between. These data originate in a study of cytomegalovirus exposure and HLA in healthy donors. General study findings and limits: Available immune exposure information was restricted to CMV serostatus only. As was reported, the classifier diagnosed cytomegalovirus status with high specificity and sensitivity. As a later analysis showed, several of the most significant clusters appeared to be linked to common viral pathogens.

This TCR was recovered from a woman in her twenties or thirties in good health and CMV-seronegative. Sequencing was done on a sample of PBMCs. The chain is built from TRBV27 and TRBJ2-2; D not resolved. The DNA for the CDR3 is TGTGCCAGCCAGAACACCGGGGAGCTGTTTTTT. It translates to CASQNTGELFF.